This TCR beta chain stems from a study of T cell responses to AZD1222 COVID-19 vaccine. Regarding the study as a whole: In the spike-specific TCR repertoire, nearly half reportedly target unmutated variant regions. No day 14 peak samples; only post-peak repertoires were characterized.

V gave up 7 bases and J gave up 1 base; unmatched junction bases: 3. CDR3 length: 13 amino acids. This clone appeared a single time. Antigen: not known. Here immunoSEQ multiplex PCR was the method, and the copy in TCRdb shows in-frame clones only, minus some. Of 110,000 to 150,000 clones listed, approximately 90% were seen once; the top ten hold 2.8%. Sequenced here: peripheral blood, sampled on day 0 of AZD1222 vaccination. The rearrangement links TRBV12-3 or TRBV12-4 to TRBJ1-1; 7 bases are shared with TRBD1. This clonotype was sampled from an adult in good health. CDR3 region: CASIRQGNTEAFF. The DNA of the CDR3 is TGTGCCAGCATCCGACAGGGGAACACTGAAGCTTTCTTT.